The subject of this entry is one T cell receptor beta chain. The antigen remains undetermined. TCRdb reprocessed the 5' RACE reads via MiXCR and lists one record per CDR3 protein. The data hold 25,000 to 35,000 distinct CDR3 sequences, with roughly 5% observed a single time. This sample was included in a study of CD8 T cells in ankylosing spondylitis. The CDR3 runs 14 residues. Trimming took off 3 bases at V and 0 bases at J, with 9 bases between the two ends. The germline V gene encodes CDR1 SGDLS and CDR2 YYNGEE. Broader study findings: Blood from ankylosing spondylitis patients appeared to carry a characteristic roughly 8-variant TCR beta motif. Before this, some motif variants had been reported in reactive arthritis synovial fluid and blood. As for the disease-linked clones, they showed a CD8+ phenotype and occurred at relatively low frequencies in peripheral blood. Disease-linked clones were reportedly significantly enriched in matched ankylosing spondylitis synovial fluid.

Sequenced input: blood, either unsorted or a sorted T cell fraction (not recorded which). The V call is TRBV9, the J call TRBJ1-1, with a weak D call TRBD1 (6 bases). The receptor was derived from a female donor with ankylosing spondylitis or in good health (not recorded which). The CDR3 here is CASSEGGLNTEAFF. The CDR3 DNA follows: TGTGCCAGCAGCGAGGGGGGGCTGAACACTGAAGCTTTCTTT.